The rows below give T cell receptor beta chains drawn from one sample of a study of regulatory T cells in long-lasting Graves disease. Each CDR3 protein is one row after TCRdb ran MiXCR on the multiplex PCR reads. The profile shows 400,000 to 500,000 distinct CDR3 sequences, about 17% of them singletons. These data also formed part of another study, on T cells in Graves' hyperthyroidism and ophthalmopathy.

This material consisted of peripheral blood mononuclear cells (PBMCs), taken at new diagnosis, from a patient treated with antithyroid drugs. The receptors were sampled from a woman under 30 with Graves disease. Each CDR3 is given with its conserved first and last residue. The order of the fields is clone size, D gene, J gene, V gene, CDR3 protein, CDR3 DNA. The D gene is left open where the match is weak. Rows give clone size only sometimes, using once, few, many, or a class for an expanded clone.

>many|NA|TRBJ2-7|TRBV30
CAWSVRTVGSYEQYF
TGTGCCTGGAGTGTACGGACAGTCGGGTCCTACGAGCAGTACTTC
>few|TRBD1|TRBJ1-5|TRBV20-1
CSARGTGGRPQHF
TGCAGTGCAAGGGGGACAGGGGGTCGGCCCCAGCATTTT
>many|TRBD1|TRBJ1-1|TRBV5-1
CASSFTGDGTEAFF
TGCGCCAGCAGCTTTACAGGGGATGGCACTGAAGCTTTCTTT
>many|TRBD2|TRBJ2-3|TRBV28
CASSHGLAGVETDTQYF
TGTGCCAGCAGCCACGGACTAGCGGGAGTGGAAACAGATACGCAGTATTTT
>few|NA|TRBJ2-7|TRBV20-1
CSARIGTGTLNYEQYF
TGCAGTGCTAGAATCGGCACCGGGACTTTAAACTACGAGCAGTACTTC
>many|NA|TRBJ2-6|TRBV7-2
CASSLGGSGANVLTF
TGTGCCAGCAGTCTAGGGGGGTCTGGGGCCAACGTCCTGACTTTC
>NA|TRBD1|TRBJ1-5|TRBV20-1
CSAAGTGNQPQHF
TGCAGTGCTGCTGGGACAGGCAATCAGCCCCAGCATTTT
>NA|NA|TRBJ2-3|TRBV28
CASSSGEADTQYF
TGTGCCAGCAGTTCCGGAGAAGCAGATACGCAGTATTTT
>NA|NA|TRBJ2-7|TRBV28
CASSFSRGTTHGQYF
TGTGCCAGCAGTTTTTCTAGGGGTACTACGCACGGGCAGTACTTC
>many|NA|TRBJ2-5|TRBV7-2
CASSLFPGRQETQYF
TGTGCCAGCAGCTTATTTCCAGGGCGGCAAGAGACCCAGTACTTC
>many|NA|TRBJ2-7|TRBV11-2
CASSPRGSWIYEQYF
TGTGCCAGCAGCCCCCGTGGTAGCTGGATCTACGAGCAGTACTTC
>NA|NA|TRBJ1-2|TRBV4-1
CASSQDPLGGYGYTF
TGCGCCAGCAGCCAAGATCCTCTGGGAGGCTATGGCTACACCTTC
>few|TRBD2|TRBJ2-3|TRBV7-8
CASSISGTSGTDTQYF
TGTGCCAGCAGCATTTCCGGGACTAGCGGCACAGATACGCAGTATTTT
>few|TRBD2|TRBJ2-1|TRBV24-1
CATSEVSGSSYNEQFF
TGTGCCACCAGTGAAGTTAGCGGGAGCTCCTACAATGAGCAGTTCTTC
>NA|TRBD1|TRBJ1-5|TRBV5-5
CASSFLGQGAGEPQHF
TGTGCCAGCAGCTTCCTGGGACAGGGGGCCGGAGAGCCCCAGCATTTT
>many|NA|TRBJ2-1|TRBV20-1
CSAPSRTVNEQFF
TGCAGTGCCCCTAGCCGGACCGTCAATGAGCAGTTCTTC
>many|NA|TRBJ1-5|TRBV20-1
CSANGPVGQPQHF
TGCAGTGCTAACGGCCCCGTCGGGCAGCCCCAGCATTTT
>many|TRBD2|TRBJ2-2|TRBV7-2
CASSQLSGKITGELFF
TGTGCCAGCAGCCAACTCAGCGGGAAGATCACCGGGGAGCTGTTTTTT
>many|NA|TRBJ2-2|TRBV11-3
CASSLEGNTNTGELFF
TGTGCCAGCAGCTTAGAGGGGAACACGAACACCGGGGAGCTGTTTTTT
>NA|TRBD1|TRBJ1-1|TRBV6-2/TRBV6-3
CASSAIAGQGMNTEAFF
TGTGCCAGCAGTGCAATCGCGGGACAGGGTATGAACACTGAAGCTTTCTTT
>NA|TRBD1|TRBJ1-2|TRBV19
CASYPRQGNGYTF
TGTGCCAGTTATCCGAGACAGGGTAATGGCTACACCTTC
>few|TRBD1|TRBJ1-2|TRBV28
CASSLERGLDGYTF
TGTGCCAGCAGTTTAGAAAGGGGGCTCGATGGCTACACCTTC
>NA|TRBD2|TRBJ2-1|TRBV20-1
CSARDYSTTSGRTYNEQFF
TGCAGTGCTAGAGATTATTCCACAACTAGCGGGAGGACTTACAATGAGCAGTTCTTC
>NA|TRBD2|TRBJ2-7|TRBV29-1
CSVRFLAGGRQYF
TGCAGCGTAAGGTTCCTAGCGGGAGGCCGGCAGTACTTC
>many|TRBD2|TRBJ2-1|TRBV2
CASSEDGLGNEQFF
TGTGCCAGCAGTGAAGACGGACTAGGCAATGAGCAGTTCTTC